Included here is one T cell receptor (beta chain) sequence, with context. What it recognizes is unknown. This sample was taken from a study of CD4+ T cells in melanoma. The study's findings and limits: Neoantigen-specific CD4+ T cells in melanoma reportedly had diverse differentiation states.

Method: immunoSEQ multiplex PCR; TCRdb's copy keeps in-frame clones and lacks some. The sample has 45,000 or so clones, about 88% seen once. J gave up 4 bases and V 8 bases, and 7 bases lay outside the gene matches. CDR3 length equals 13 residues. Looked up from germline, CDR1 is ENHRY and CDR2 is SYGVKD. The receptor was isolated from a human donor with melanoma. The chain couples TRBV10-3 to TRBJ1-1; 7 bases agree with TRBD1. The specimen sequenced was peripheral blood. Written as DNA, the CDR3 is TGTGCCATCTATGACAGGGTGACCACTGAAGCTTTCTTT. Protein sequence: CAIYDRVTTEAFF.